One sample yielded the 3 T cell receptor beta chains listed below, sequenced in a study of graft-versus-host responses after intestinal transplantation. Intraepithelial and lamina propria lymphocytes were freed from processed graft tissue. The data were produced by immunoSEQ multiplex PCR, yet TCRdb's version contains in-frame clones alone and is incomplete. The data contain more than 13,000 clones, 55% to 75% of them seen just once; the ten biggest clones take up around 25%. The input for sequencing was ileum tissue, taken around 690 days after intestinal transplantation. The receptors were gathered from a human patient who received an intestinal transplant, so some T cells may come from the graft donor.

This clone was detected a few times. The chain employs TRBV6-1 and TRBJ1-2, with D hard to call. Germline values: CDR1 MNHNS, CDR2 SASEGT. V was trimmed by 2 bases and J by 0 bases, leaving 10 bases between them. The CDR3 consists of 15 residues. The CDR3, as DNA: TGTGCCAGCAGTGAATGGGCAGGAGCTAACTATGGCTACACCTTC. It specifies CASSEWAGANYGYTF.

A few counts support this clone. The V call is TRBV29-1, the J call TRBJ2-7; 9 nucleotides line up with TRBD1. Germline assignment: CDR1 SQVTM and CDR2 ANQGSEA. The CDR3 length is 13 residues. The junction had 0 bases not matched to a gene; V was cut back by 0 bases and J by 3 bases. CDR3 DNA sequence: TGCAGCGTTGAAGAGGGACAGGGCTACGAGCAGTACTTC. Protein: CSVEEGQGYEQYF.

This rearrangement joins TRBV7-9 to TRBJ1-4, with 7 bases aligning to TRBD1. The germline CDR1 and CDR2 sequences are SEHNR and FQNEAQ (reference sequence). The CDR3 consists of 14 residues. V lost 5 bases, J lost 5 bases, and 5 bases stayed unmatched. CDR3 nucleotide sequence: TGTGCCAGCAGCCACCGCAGGGGGAATGAAAAACTGTTTTTT. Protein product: CASSHRRGNEKLFF. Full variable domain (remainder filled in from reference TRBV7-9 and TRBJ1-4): DTGVSQNPRHKITKRGQNVTFRCDPISEHNRLYWYRQTLGQGPEFLTYFQNEAQLEKSRLLSDRFSAERPKGSFSTLEIQRTEQGDSAMYLCASSHRRGNEKLFFGSGTQLSVL.